The rows below give T cell receptor beta chains drawn from one sample of a study of regulatory T cells in long-lasting Graves disease. One entry per CDR3 protein, called by TCRdb with MiXCR from the multiplex PCR reads. The sample records 200,000 to 300,000 distinct CDR3 sequences, 20% to 25% being singletons. The source material was peripheral blood mononuclear cells (PBMCs), sampled at new diagnosis, from a patient treated with antithyroid drugs. These receptors all stem from a female donor with Graves disease. Both conserved end residues are part of each CDR3. The listing skips clone size in some rows; elsewhere it reads once, few, many or a size class.

cdr3_aa v_call clone_size
CASSQGRGSYNEQFF TRBV5-1 many
CASSFNRNTIYF TRBV12-3/TRBV12-4 many
CASSLALAGTNEQFF TRBV5-1 many
CASSPGGPNEQFF TRBV4-2 many
CASNPRAVDTQYF TRBV27 many
CASSLSTGTEHTEAFF TRBV12-3/TRBV12-4 .
CASSPPGAESQPQHF TRBV18 many
CSAGRQEVLMYQETQYF TRBV20-1 many
CASSLSPDNYGYTF TRBV7-2 many
CATSTQPNTEAFF TRBV15 .
CASSLAQDNYGYTF TRBV5-4 .
CASSFHAPNYEQYF TRBV7-2 many
CASSPSGTGVYEQYF TRBV18 many
CASSGGGLNTEAFF TRBV28 many
CASITGDRGVNEKLFF TRBV2 .
CAGTGTSGRPRAYEQYF TRBV30 .
CASSQEEAAPRPFF TRBV3-1 many
CSALKSGRGYEQYF TRBV20-1 many
CAISDETSGDEQFF TRBV10-3 many
CASSVSGRGYNEQFF TRBV9 .
CASSVLAGGPPDTQYF TRBV6-1 many
CASSIGTQRGETQYF TRBV6-2/TRBV6-3 .
CASSYGRGGPGANVLTF TRBV6-5 many
CASSLDPGIGRTGELFF TRBV5-1 many
CASSLVGALEYEQYF TRBV19 few
CASSLSSGGRYSYEQYF TRBV6-2/TRBV6-3 many
CSARDSRLAVPDEQFF TRBV20-1 many
CASSYSGGTEAFF TRBV6-5 many
CASSRGGSYNEQFF TRBV9 many
CASSRTGTSGGNEQFF TRBV7-9 many
CASSQGPFNYGYTF TRBV7-2 .
CASSLNFGTPTDTQYF TRBV28 .
CASSLSGLGGELFF TRBV12-3/TRBV12-4 many
CASNQQGRDTGELFF TRBV19 .